Shown below are 27 T cell receptor beta chains from a single sample sequenced in a study of blood T cell repertoires in COVID-19. Measured with immunoSEQ multiplex PCR; TCRdb has only the in-frame clones, and not every one. The sample includes around 190,000 clones, about nine tenths of them seen just once. Sample: peripheral blood. The receptors stem from a young man with active or convalescent COVID-19.

This clone came up a few times. The chain carries TRBV5-4 and TRBJ1-1, with 10 bases aligning to TRBD1. The CDR3 is made up of 15 amino acids. Germline V lookup: CDR1 SGHNT, CDR2 YYREEE (reference sequence). The V and J ends lost 4 bases and 11 bases, in that order; junction bases with no gene match: 14. CDR3 amino acids: CASSPEPGQGYGAFF. The CDR3 DNA reads TGTGCCAGCAGCCCTGAACCGGGACAGGGGTATGGCGCTTTCTTT.

V usage is TRBV5-5 and J usage is TRBJ2-2, with a weak D call TRBD1 (5 bases). Germline V gives CDR1 SGHKS, CDR2 YYEKEE (reference sequence). CDR3 length: 13 amino acids. The V end was cut by 4 bases, the J end by 1 base, with 5 bases between. The CDR3 region is CASSGQNTGELFF. For the CDR3, the DNA is TGTGCCAGCAGCGGACAGAACACCGGGGAGCTGTTTTTT.

The rearrangement joins TRBV7-6 to TRBJ2-6; D not certain. V dropped 0 bases and J dropped 0 bases, with 6 bases sitting between them. From germline, CDR1 is SGHVS and CDR2 FNYEAQ. The CDR3 runs 16 residues. This CDR3 is CASSLARSSGANVLTF. The CDR3 region has the DNA TGTGCCAGCAGCTTAGCGAGGAGCTCTGGGGCCAACGTCCTGACTTTC. The variable domain in full, completed from reference TRBV7-6 and TRBJ2-6, reads GAGVSQSPRYKVTKRGQDVALRCDPISGHVSLYWYRQALGQGPEFLTYFNYEAQQDKSGLPNDRFSAERPEGSISTLTIQRTEQRDSAMYRCASSLARSSGANVLTFGAGSRLTVL.

The V call is TRBV6-1, the J call TRBJ1-2; D gene unclear. Trimming cost V 0 bases and J 3 bases, with 8 bases left between them. The CDR3 totals 14 residues. Germline CDR1 MNHNS, CDR2 SASEGT. The CDR3 nucleotides read TGTGCCAGCAGTGAAGCCTCAGATTACTATGGCTACACCTTC. This encodes CASSEASDYYGYTF.

The chain uses TRBV5-4 and TRBJ2-5, with TRBD1 as a possible D gene (5 bases). Germline V gives CDR1 SGHNT, CDR2 YYREEE (reference sequence). The CDR3 has 14 residues. The V end was cut by 5 bases, the J end by 4 bases, with 15 bases between. The CDR3: CASSNQGITETQYF. The CDR3 DNA sequence: TGTGCCAGCAGTAACCAGGGAATTACAGAGACCCAGTACTTC.

As DNA, the CDR3 is TGTGCCAGCAGCTTGGGGCCTTCTAATGAAAAACTGTTTTTT. This codes for CASSLGPSNEKLFF. The chain uses TRBV5-6 and TRBJ1-4; D uncertain. V lost 0 bases, J lost 3 bases, and 6 bases lay in between. The CDR3 loop spans 14 amino acids. The V gene's germline CDR1 is SGHDT and CDR2 YYEEEE.

This clone was seen only a few times. The CDR3 DNA is TGTGCCAGCAGCCAGTTCATGTACCAAGAGACCCAGTACTTC. Translation: CASSQFMYQETQYF. The chain has TRBV14 and TRBJ2-5; D uncertain. The CDR3 runs 14 residues. The germline V gene has CDR1 SGHDN and CDR2 FVKESK. The ends were cut back, 3 bases at V and 0 bases at J, with 8 bases in the middle. Using reference TRBV14 and TRBJ2-5 for the parts outside the CDR3, the full variable domain is EAGVTQFPSHSVIEKGQTVTLRCDPISGHDNLYWYRRVMGKEIKFLLHFVKESKQDESGMPNNRFLAERTGGTYSTLKVQPAELEDSGVYFCASSQFMYQETQYFGPGTRLLVL.

J is TRBJ2-7 and V is TRBV4-1; 9 bases align to TRBD1. V was clipped by 0 bases and J by 10 bases; unmatched bases: 10. The CDR3 length is 15 residues. Germline CDR1 and CDR2: MGHRA and YSYEKL. The CDR3 coding sequence is TGCGCCAGCAGCCAAGACGGCCCTCGGGACAGGGAACAGTACTTC. Translating gives CASSQDGPRDREQYF.

The V gene is TRBV7-2, the J gene TRBJ2-2, with 9 bases identical to TRBD1. CDR3 length: 15 residues. Unmatched junction bases numbered 3, after V lost 3 bases and J lost 4 bases. Germline V gives CDR1 SGHTA, CDR2 FQGNSA. CDR3 in DNA: TGTGCCAGCAGCTTCCCGGGACAGGGCACCGGGGAGCTGTTTTTT. It translates to CASSFPGQGTGELFF. Full variable domain (outside the CDR3, taken from reference TRBV7-2 and TRBJ2-2): GAGVSQSPSNKVTEKGKDVELRCDPISGHTALYWYRQSLGQGLEFLIYFQGNSAPDKSGLPSDRFSAERTGGSVSTLTIQRTQQEDSAVYLCASSFPGQGTGELFFGEGSRLTVL.

The chain uses TRBV5-6 and TRBJ2-2, with 7 bases fitting TRBD1. Trimming cost V 3 bases and J 6 bases; bases outside gene matches: 8. Germline V gives CDR1 SGHDT, CDR2 YYEEEE. The CDR3 totals 15 residues. In DNA, the CDR3 is TGTGCCAGCAGCTCGGACAGGTTGGTTGCCGGGGAGCTGTTTTTT. Amino acid sequence: CASSSDRLVAGELFF. The full variable domain, with the rest looked up from reference TRBV5-6 and TRBJ2-2, is DAGVTQSPTHLIKTRGQQVTLRCSPKSGHDTVSWYQQALGQGPQFIFQYYEEEERQRGNFPDRFSGHQFPNYSSELNVNALLLGDSALYLCASSSDRLVAGELFFGEGSRLTVL.

This clone was found a few times. The chain recombines TRBV11-3 with TRBJ2-1, with 7 bases that match TRBD2. V trimming: 1 base; J trimming: 0 bases; junction bases outside the gene matches: 0. The germline gives CDR1 SGHNT, CDR2 YENEEA. The CDR3 runs to 15 residues. The CDR3 nucleotides are TGTGCCAGCAGCTTAGGCGGGAGCTCCTACAATGAGCAGTTCTTC. This translates into CASSLGGSSYNEQFF.

This chain joins TRBV6-2 or TRBV6-3 and TRBJ2-4, with D possibly being TRBD1 (6 bases). This CDR3 comprises 15 residues. V was cut by 2 bases and J by 6 bases, with 14 bases left in between. Germline CDR1 and CDR2: MNHEY and SVGEGT. The CDR3 DNA follows: TGTGCCAGCAGTTACGCCAGGGGTTTCGGAAACATTCAGTACTTC. Its translation is CASSYARGFGNIQYF.

V and J are TRBV6-5 and TRBJ2-7; TRBD2 matches at 9 bases. After removal of 6 bases from V and 5 bases from J, the junction contained 11 bases not matched to a gene. In germline, CDR1 is MNHEY, CDR2 SVGAGI. This CDR3 spans 15 amino acids. The CDR3 region has the DNA TGTGCCAGCAGGACCAGCGGGGGGCCTTTACACGAGCAGTACTTC. Protein product: CASRTSGGPLHEQYF.

This rearrangement joins TRBV5-6 to TRBJ2-5, with D perhaps TRBD2 (5 bases). The V end lost 1 base, the J end lost 5 bases, and 18 bases lay between the germline ends. This CDR3 is 16 amino acids long. Germline CDR1 SGHDT, CDR2 YYEEEE. CDR3 sequence: CASSLYGLGEVETQYF. The CDR3 DNA sequence: TGTGCCAGCAGCTTGTATGGACTTGGGGAAGTGGAGACCCAGTACTTC.

The chain combines TRBV18 with TRBJ2-3; D call uncertain. The CDR3 consists of 13 residues. Germline loops: CDR1 KGHSH, CDR2 LQKENI. V shed 4 bases and J shed 6 bases, with 11 bases lying between them. The DNA for the CDR3 is TGTGCCAGCTCACTTAACGGTGAGGATACGCAGTATTTT. It translates to CASSLNGEDTQYF.

The chain recombines TRBV4-1 with TRBJ1-4, with unresolved D. There are 14 residues in the CDR3. CDR1 MGHRA and CDR2 YSYEKL come from the germline V gene. V lost 1 base, J lost 8 bases, and 11 bases lay in between. The DNA for the CDR3 is TGCGCCAGCAGCCAAGGAGTCATTTCGGAAAAACTGTTTTTT. It encodes CASSQGVISEKLFF.

The genes are TRBV7-9 and TRBJ2-5; 10 bases fit TRBD2. Germline-derived CDR1 and CDR2 are SEHNR and FQNEAQ (reference sequence). V was clipped by 5 bases and J by 5 bases; unmatched bases: 8. The CDR3 is made up of 15 amino acids. CDR3 region: CASSPVAGGGETQYF. DNA of the CDR3: TGTGCCAGCAGCCCAGTAGCGGGAGGAGGCGAGACCCAGTACTTC.

The rearrangement uses TRBV11-2 and TRBJ2-5; 8 positions agree with TRBD2. With 0 bases clipped from V and 9 bases from J, the junction kept 6 bases outside the gene matches. Germline assignment: CDR1 SGHAT and CDR2 FQNNGV. CDR3 length equals 14 residues. CDR3 region: CASSLDLAGGSQYF. In nucleotides, the CDR3 is TGTGCCAGCAGCTTAGATCTAGCGGGTGGTTCCCAGTACTTC.

V is TRBV5-1 and J is TRBJ2-7, with 12 bases matching TRBD2. This CDR3 region has 17 residues. The germline CDR1 and CDR2 sequences are SGHRS and YFSETQ. After removal of 1 base from V and 6 bases from J, the junction contained 11 bases not matched to a gene. The CDR3 sequence is CASSLSLAGGSVGEQYF. The CDR3 DNA reads TGCGCCAGCAGCTTGAGCCTAGCGGGAGGGTCGGTCGGCGAGCAGTACTTC.

The chain is built from TRBV3-1 (or the pseudogene TRBV3-2) and TRBJ2-2; TRBD2 matches at 11 bases. This CDR3 contains 17 residues. The germline V gene has CDR1 LGHDT and CDR2 YNNKEL (reference sequence). V shed 3 bases and J 4 bases; nucleotides not matched to a gene: 7. CDR3 amino acids: CASSHGSGGGLTGELFF. DNA of the CDR3: TGTGCCAGCAGCCACGGTAGCGGGGGGGGACTCACCGGGGAGCTGTTTTTT.

The DNA of the CDR3 is TGCGCCAGCAGCCGCGAACGGGGGGAGTATGGCTACACCTTC. Its translation: CASSRERGEYGYTF. The J gene is TRBJ1-2, the V gene TRBV4-1, with a possible D match to TRBD1 (5 bases). CDR1 is MGHRA, CDR2 YSYEKL, per germline. V lost 4 bases to trimming and J lost 5 bases, with 14 bases between them. The CDR3 consists of 14 residues.

This sequence joins TRBV5-6 and TRBJ1-1; D is uncertain. This CDR3 has 16 residues. Per the germline V gene, CDR1 is SGHDT and CDR2 is YYEEEE. V lost 4 bases to trimming and J lost 0 bases, with 16 bases between them. Written as DNA, the CDR3 is TGTGCCAGCAGCCTATTGGCGGCGGAGATGAACACTGAAGCTTTCTTT. It is translated as CASSLLAAEMNTEAFF.

The chain links TRBV4-1 to TRBJ2-1, with TRBD1 identical over 7 bases. J gave up 5 bases and V 1 base, and 14 bases lay outside the gene matches. Germline assignment: CDR1 MGHRA and CDR2 YSYEKL. The CDR3 covers 18 residues. The CDR3 reads CASSQAALLDRYDNEQFF. The CDR3 DNA reads TGCGCCAGCAGCCAAGCCGCACTCCTGGACAGGTATGACAATGAGCAGTTCTTC.

The J gene is TRBJ2-2, the V gene TRBV11-3, with D possibly matching TRBD2 (6 bases). The germline V and J ends were trimmed by 0 bases and 1 base, with 12 bases remaining between them. This CDR3 has 17 amino acids. Germline V gene data show CDR1 as SGHNT and CDR2 as YENEEA. Here the CDR3 reads CASSLDGDSENTGELFF. The CDR3 DNA follows: TGTGCCAGCAGCTTAGATGGGGACTCTGAGAACACCGGGGAGCTGTTTTTT. The variable domain in full, completed from reference TRBV11-3 and TRBJ2-2, reads EAGVVQSPRYKIIEKKQPVAFWCNPISGHNTLYWYLQNLGQGPELLIRYENEEAVDDSQLPKDRFSAERLKGVDSTLKIQPAELGDSAVYLCASSLDGDSENTGELFFGEGSRLTVL.

J is TRBJ1-6 and V is TRBV7-8, with 7 nucleotides matching TRBD1. The CDR3 is made up of 15 amino acids. V was clipped by 6 bases and J by 10 bases; unmatched bases: 12. The germline gives CDR1 SGHVS, CDR2 FQNEAQ. The CDR3 DNA follows: TGTGCCAGCAGAACCTCTGGGGACAGCTTCTCACCCCTCCACTTT. It encodes CASRTSGDSFSPLHF.

The V and J genes are TRBV5-6 and TRBJ1-2; no firm D call. Trimming stripped 0 bases from V and 4 bases from J, with 4 bases between. The CDR3 totals 12 residues. Germline CDR1 SGHDT, CDR2 YYEEEE. The CDR3 DNA sequence: TGTGCCAGCAGCTTGGCTCTCTATGGCTACACCTTC. Translation gives CASSLALYGYTF.

The chain has TRBV5-1 and TRBJ2-1; D ambiguous. The CDR3 runs to 13 residues. The germline V gene encodes CDR1 SGHRS and CDR2 YFSETQ. V gave up 5 bases and J gave up 5 bases, with 11 bases separating them. The CDR3 coding sequence is TGCGCCAGCAGTGAGACTTTCCACAATGAGCAGTTCTTC. Its translation is CASSETFHNEQFF.